The source of this T cell receptor beta chain is a study of regulatory T cells in long-lasting Graves disease. This clonotype has a count of ten or more. For TCR beta, libraries came from iRepertoire HTBI primers and Arm-PCR of CDR3 regions. In the study's own analysis: Samples revealed 62 TRBV and around 13 TRBJ segments. MiXCR was run by TCRdb on the multiplex PCR reads, yielding one entry per CDR3 protein. TCRdb's processing, not the authors' own work, is the source of the V and J calls. The table lists roughly 350,000 distinct CDR3 sequences, 15% to 20% of them singletons. The time point denotes: newly diagnosed GD, antithyroid drugs for less than 3 months. Construction of the TCR library relied on RNA isolated from PBMCs. These sequences were also reported in another study, on T cells in Graves' hyperthyroidism and ophthalmopathy. From that paper: In making diagnoses, clinical symptoms, serum thyroxine and TRAb, thyroid ultrasound and orbital computed tomography were all used.

The receptor comes from a man aged 40-50 years with Graves disease. The sample consisted of peripheral blood mononuclear cells (PBMCs), taken at new diagnosis, from a patient treated with antithyroid drugs.

The CDR3 bases are TGCGCCAGCAGCTTGGGAGGGCATGAGCAGTTCTTC. Its protein is CASSLGGHEQFF. The gene calls are TRBV5-1 and TRBJ2-1; weak D call: TRBD2 (5 bases). Between the trimmed V and J ends, which lost 0 bases and 8 bases, there was a span of 6 bases. The CDR3 is 12 amino acids. Germline V gene data show CDR1 as SGHRS and CDR2 as YFSETQ.